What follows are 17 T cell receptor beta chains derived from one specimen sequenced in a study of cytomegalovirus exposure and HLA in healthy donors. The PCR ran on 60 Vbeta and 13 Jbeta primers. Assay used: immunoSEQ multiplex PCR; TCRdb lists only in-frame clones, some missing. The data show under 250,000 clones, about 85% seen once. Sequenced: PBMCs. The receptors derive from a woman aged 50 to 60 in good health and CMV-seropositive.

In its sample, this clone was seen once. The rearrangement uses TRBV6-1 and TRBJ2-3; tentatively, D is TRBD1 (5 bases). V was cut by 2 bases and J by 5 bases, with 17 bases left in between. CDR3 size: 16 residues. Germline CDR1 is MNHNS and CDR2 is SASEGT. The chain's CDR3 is CASSEQGGPHGDTQYF. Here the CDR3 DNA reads TGTGCCAGCAGTGAACAGGGTGGGCCCCACGGAGATACGCAGTATTTT.

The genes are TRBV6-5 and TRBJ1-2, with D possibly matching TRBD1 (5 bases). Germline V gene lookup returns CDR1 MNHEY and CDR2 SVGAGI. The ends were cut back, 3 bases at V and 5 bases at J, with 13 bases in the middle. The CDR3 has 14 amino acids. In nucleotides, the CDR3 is TGTGCCAGCAGTTATAGCGGGGGACGGTATGGCTACACCTTC. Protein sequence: CASSYSGGRYGYTF.

CDR3 nucleotides: TGTGCCAGCAGCTCCCCGGGAGGGGCGAACACCGGGGAGCTGTTTTTT. Protein sequence: CASSSPGGANTGELFF. The rearrangement links TRBV7-2 to TRBJ2-2; 8 bases match TRBD2. Germline V lookup: CDR1 SGHTA, CDR2 FQGNSA. J lost 0 bases, V lost 4 bases, and 4 bases had no gene match. CDR3 length: 16 amino acids. The variable domain in full, completed from reference TRBV7-2 and TRBJ2-2, reads GAGVSQSPSNKVTEKGKDVELRCDPISGHTALYWYRQSLGQGLEFLIYFQGNSAPDKSGLPSDRFSAERTGGSVSTLTIQRTQQEDSAVYLCASSSPGGANTGELFFGEGSRLTVL.

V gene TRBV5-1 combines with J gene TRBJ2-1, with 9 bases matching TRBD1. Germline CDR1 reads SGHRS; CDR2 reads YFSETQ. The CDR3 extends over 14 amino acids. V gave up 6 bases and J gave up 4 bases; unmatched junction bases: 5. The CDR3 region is CASTPGQGYNEQFF. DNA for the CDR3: TGCGCCAGCACGCCGGGACAGGGATACAATGAGCAGTTCTTC.

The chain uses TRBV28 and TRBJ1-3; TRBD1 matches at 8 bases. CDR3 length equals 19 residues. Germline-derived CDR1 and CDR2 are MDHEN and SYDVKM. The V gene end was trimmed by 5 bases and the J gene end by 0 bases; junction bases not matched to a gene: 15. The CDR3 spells CASSLDRGIAWASGNTIYF. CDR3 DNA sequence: TGTGCCAGCAGTCTCGACAGGGGAATTGCTTGGGCCTCTGGAAACACCATATATTTT.

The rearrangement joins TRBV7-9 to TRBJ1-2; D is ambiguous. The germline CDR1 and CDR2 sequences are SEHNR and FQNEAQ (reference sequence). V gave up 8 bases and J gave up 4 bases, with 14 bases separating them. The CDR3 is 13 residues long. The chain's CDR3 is CASADPGSYGYTF. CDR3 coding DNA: TGTGCCAGCGCCGACCCCGGGTCCTATGGCTACACCTTC.

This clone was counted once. This chain's CDR3 is CASSLLARTGELFF. CDR3 in DNA: TGTGCCAGCAGCCTACTGGCTAGAACCGGGGAGCTGTTTTTT. V gene TRBV7-3 combines with J gene TRBJ2-2; D is undetermined. Trimming pared 5 bases from V and 5 bases from J, leaving 12 bases between. CDR3 length: 14 amino acids. Germline CDR1 reads SGHTA; CDR2 reads FQGTGA.

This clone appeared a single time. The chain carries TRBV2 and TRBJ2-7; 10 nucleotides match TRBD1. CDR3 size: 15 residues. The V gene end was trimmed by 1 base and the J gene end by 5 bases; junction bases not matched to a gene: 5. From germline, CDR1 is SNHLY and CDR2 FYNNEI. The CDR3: CASSEEDRGLHEQYF. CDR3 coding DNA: TGTGCCAGCAGTGAAGAGGACAGGGGGTTACACGAGCAGTACTTC.

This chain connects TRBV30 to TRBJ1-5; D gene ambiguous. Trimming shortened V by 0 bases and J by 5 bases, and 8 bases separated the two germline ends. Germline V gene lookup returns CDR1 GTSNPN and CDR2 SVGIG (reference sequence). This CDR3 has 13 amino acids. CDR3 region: CAWSVNGDQPQHF. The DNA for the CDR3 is TGTGCCTGGAGTGTGAACGGGGATCAGCCCCAGCATTTT.

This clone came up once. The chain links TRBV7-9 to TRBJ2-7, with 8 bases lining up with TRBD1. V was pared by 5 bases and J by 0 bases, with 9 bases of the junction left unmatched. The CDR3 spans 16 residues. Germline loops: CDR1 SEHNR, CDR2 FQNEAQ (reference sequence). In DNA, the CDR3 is TGTGCCAGCAGCGGCAAAGGACAGGGAACCTCCTACGAGCAGTACTTC. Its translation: CASSGKGQGTSYEQYF.

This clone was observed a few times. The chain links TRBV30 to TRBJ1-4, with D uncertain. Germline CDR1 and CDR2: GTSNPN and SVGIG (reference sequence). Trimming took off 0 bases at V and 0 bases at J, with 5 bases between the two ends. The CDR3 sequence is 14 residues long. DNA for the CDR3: TGTGCCTGGAGTGTCTCGGCAACTAATGAAAAACTGTTTTTT. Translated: CAWSVSATNEKLFF. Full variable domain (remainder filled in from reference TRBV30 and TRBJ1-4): SQTIHQWPATLVQPVGSPLSLECTVEGTSNPNLYWYRQAAGRGLQLLFYSVGIGQISSEVPQNLSASRPQDRQFILSSKKLLLSDSGFYLCAWSVSATNEKLFFGSGTQLSVL.

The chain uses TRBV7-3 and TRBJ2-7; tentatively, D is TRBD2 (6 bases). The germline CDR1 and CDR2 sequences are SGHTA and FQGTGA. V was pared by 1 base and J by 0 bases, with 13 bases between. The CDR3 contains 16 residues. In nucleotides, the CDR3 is TGTGCCAGCAGCTTAAATCGGGGGACTCACTCCTACGAGCAGTACTTC. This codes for CASSLNRGTHSYEQYF.

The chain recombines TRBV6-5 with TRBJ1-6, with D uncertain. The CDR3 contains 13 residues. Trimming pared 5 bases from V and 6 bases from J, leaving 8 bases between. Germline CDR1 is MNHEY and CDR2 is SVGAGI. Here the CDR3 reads CASSIGGNSPLHF. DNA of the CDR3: TGTGCCAGCAGTATCGGTGGTAATTCACCCCTCCACTTT.

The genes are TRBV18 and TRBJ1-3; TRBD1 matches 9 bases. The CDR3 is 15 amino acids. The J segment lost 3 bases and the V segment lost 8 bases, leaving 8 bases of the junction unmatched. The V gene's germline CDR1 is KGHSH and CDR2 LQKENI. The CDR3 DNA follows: TGTGCCAGCCATACAGGGGGCGAGTATGGAAACACCATATATTTT. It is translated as CASHTGGEYGNTIYF.

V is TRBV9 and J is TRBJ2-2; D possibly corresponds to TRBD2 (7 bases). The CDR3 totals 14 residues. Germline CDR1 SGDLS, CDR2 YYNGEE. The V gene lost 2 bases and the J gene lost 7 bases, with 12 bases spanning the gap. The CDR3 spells CASSVGGLVGELFF. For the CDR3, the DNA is TGTGCCAGCAGCGTGGGGGGGCTCGTCGGGGAGCTGTTTTTT.

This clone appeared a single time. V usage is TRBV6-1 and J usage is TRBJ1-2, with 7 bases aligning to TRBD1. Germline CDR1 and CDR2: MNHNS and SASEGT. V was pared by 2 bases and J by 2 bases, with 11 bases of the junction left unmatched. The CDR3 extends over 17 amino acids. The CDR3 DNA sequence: TGTGCCAGCAGTGAATCTCCCGACGGGACAGAAAACTATGGCTACACCTTC. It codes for CASSESPDGTENYGYTF.

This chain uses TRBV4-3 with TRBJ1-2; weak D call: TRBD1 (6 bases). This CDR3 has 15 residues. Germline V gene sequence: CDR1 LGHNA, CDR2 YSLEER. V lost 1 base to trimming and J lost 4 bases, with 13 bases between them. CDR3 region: CASSQAGTTPYGYTF. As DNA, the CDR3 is TGCGCCAGCAGCCAAGCCGGGACAACCCCCTATGGCTACACCTTC.